Each of the 13 T cell receptor beta chains below was sequenced from the same sample in a study of beta chain features in type 1 diabetes. Whole-study findings and limits: All four CD4+ subsets from Type 1 diabetes patients carried moderately but significantly shorter TCRB CDR3s.

These receptors have no identified antigens. All of the isolated RNA was reverse transcribed, so expressed TCRB transcripts were sequenced. TCRdb keeps only in-frame clones here, not all; method: immunoSEQ multiplex PCR. The sample records 95,000 to 150,000 clones, around 15% being singletons. Sequencing was performed on central memory CD4+ T cells from blood. Receptor source: a man aged 30-40 years with type 1 diabetes.

The chain uses TRBV7-9 and TRBJ2-7; D remains ambiguous. Deletions cut 3 bases from V and 3 bases from J, with 9 bases between. The CDR3 has 13 amino acids. Germline assignment: CDR1 SEHNR and CDR2 FQNEAQ (reference sequence). The CDR3 nucleotides read TGTGCCAGCAGCTTGGAGTCCATCTACGAGCAGTACTTC. Residues: CASSLESIYEQYF.

This chain joins TRBV11-2 and TRBJ2-3, with D unclear. V was shortened by 3 bases and J by 2 bases, with 9 bases between the two germline ends. Germline lookup yields CDR1 SGHAT and CDR2 FQNNGV. The CDR3 totals 14 residues. The CDR3 DNA reads as TGTGCCAGCAGCTTGGGTTCCCACACAGATACGCAGTATTTT. It codes for CASSLGSHTDTQYF.

The sample holds a few counts of this clone. The rearrangement links TRBV6-6 to TRBJ2-7; no definite D call. The CDR3 is made up of 15 amino acids. The V end lost 0 bases, the J end lost 1 base, and 10 bases lay between the germline ends. Germline V gene data show CDR1 as MNHNY and CDR2 as SVGAGI (reference sequence). CDR3 loop: CASSYSSLVSYEQYF. The CDR3 bases are TGTGCCAGCAGTTACTCCTCCCTAGTATCCTACGAGCAGTACTTC.

The sample holds a few counts of this clone. CDR3 DNA: TGTGCCATCAGTGATGGGGACAGGGGCTATGGCTACACCTTC. This translates into CAISDGDRGYGYTF. The chain employs TRBV10-3 and TRBJ1-2; TRBD1 aligns across 10 bases. The CDR3 consists of 14 residues. V lost 3 bases to trimming and J lost 4 bases; unmatched junction nucleotides: 2. Germline lookup yields CDR1 ENHRY and CDR2 SYGVKD.

The table lists this clone with a few counts. The chain combines TRBV28 with TRBJ2-7; D is tentatively TRBD1 or TRBD2 (7 bases each). The ends were cut back, 6 bases at V and 0 bases at J, with 18 bases in the middle. CDR3 size: 16 residues. Germline V gives CDR1 MDHEN, CDR2 SYDVKM. The CDR3 coding sequence is TGTGCCAGCAGCCCCCCAGGGGGGGAAGGCTCCTACGAGCAGTACTTC. Its translation is CASSPPGGEGSYEQYF.

This clone was seen only a few times. The rearrangement uses TRBV7-2 and TRBJ1-2; the D is unclear. This CDR3 contains 13 residues. CDR1 and CDR2 from the germline V gene are SGHTA and FQGNSA. V shed 3 bases and J shed 4 bases, with 9 bases lying between them. This CDR3 reads CASSLGGTYGYTF. The CDR3 DNA is TGTGCCAGCAGCTTGGGCGGCACCTATGGCTACACCTTC.

The chain is built from TRBV28 and TRBJ1-6, with a possible D match to TRBD1 (6 bases). CDR3 size: 14 residues. V lost 5 bases, J lost 7 bases, and 12 bases lay in between. CDR1 and CDR2 from the germline V gene are MDHEN and SYDVKM. The CDR3 DNA is TGTGCCAGCAGTGCTGGACAGCGGAATTCACCCCTCCACTTT. It is translated as CASSAGQRNSPLHF.

This clone was detected only a few times. The chain recombines TRBV23-1 with TRBJ1-6; 10 nucleotides match TRBD1. TRBV23-1 is an ORF, with its function uncertain. V gave up 3 bases and J gave up 8 bases; unmatched junction bases: 19. There are 20 residues in the CDR3. CDR3 DNA: TGCGCCAGCAGTCATGGAAGGGGACAGGGGCTTTCGGTTTGGCATTCACCCCTCCACTTT. Residues: CASSHGRGQGLSVWHSPLHF.

The rearrangement links TRBV11-3 to TRBJ2-1; 9 positions agree with TRBD2. The V segment lost 0 bases and the J segment 6 bases; nucleotides outside the gene matches: 3. CDR3 length equals 15 residues. CDR1 is SGHNT and CDR2 is YENEEA in the germline V gene. CDR3 coding DNA: TGTGCCAGCAGCTTAGACCAGCGGGGGGTCAATGAGCAGTTCTTC. It encodes CASSLDQRGVNEQFF.

This clone was recorded a few times. A much larger clone sits a single nucleotide away, making a read error possible. Additional DNA sequences in this sample encode the identical CDR3. The gene calls are TRBV27 and TRBJ2-7, with D maybe TRBD2 (6 bases). V lost 5 bases to trimming and J lost 9 bases, with 14 bases between them. CDR1 and CDR2 (germline): MNHEY, SMNVEV (reference sequence). This CDR3 has 12 amino acids. In DNA form, the CDR3 reads TGTGCCAGCAGTGGAACGGGGGTGAGGCAGTACTTC. Protein: CASSGTGVRQYF.

This clone was picked up a small number of times. This chain connects TRBV5-1 to TRBJ2-7; 8 bases agree with TRBD1. The CDR3 is 14 residues long. Losses at the gene ends were 2 bases for V and 4 bases for J; bases not matched to a gene: 5. CDR1 and CDR2 from the germline V gene are SGHRS and YFSETQ. Here the CDR3 DNA reads TGCGCCAGCAGCTTCGGGACAGGAATGTACGAGCAGTACTTC. Translation: CASSFGTGMYEQYF. The whole variable domain, filled in from reference TRBV5-1 and TRBJ2-7, reads KAGVTQTPRYLIKTRGQQVTLSCSPISGHRSVSWYQQTPGQGLQFLFEYFSETQRNKGNFPGRFSGRQFSNSRSEMNVSTLELGDSALYLCASSFGTGMYEQYFGPGTRLTVT.

The gene calls are TRBV5-1 and TRBJ2-2; D might be TRBD1 (6 bases). Germline loops: CDR1 SGHRS, CDR2 YFSETQ. The CDR3 totals 15 residues. The ends were cut back, 2 bases at V and 6 bases at J, with 14 bases in the middle. The CDR3 loop is CASSLMDSTSGELFF. Here the CDR3 DNA reads TGCGCCAGCAGCTTAATGGACAGTACGTCCGGGGAGCTGTTTTTT.

The V call is TRBV6-6, the J call TRBJ2-1, with 8 bases aligning to TRBD2. This CDR3 region has 15 residues. Unmatched junction bases numbered 5, after V lost 5 bases and J lost 2 bases. From germline, CDR1 is MNHNY and CDR2 SVGAGI (reference sequence). The CDR3 bases are TGTGCCAGCAGTAACGGGGGGGCGGCCTACAATGAGCAGTTCTTC. Its translation is CASSNGGAAYNEQFF.